This TCR beta chain was documented in a study of blood T cell repertoires in COVID-19. Overall study context: Material from acute and convalescent COVID-19 was sourced from the United States, Italy and Spain. T cells, B-cell-depleted T cells, or PBMCs provided the cDNA or gDNA that served as material.

Authors' data handling: Nucleated cell counts were estimated from reference gene primer amplification. Repertoires were generated with immunoSEQ multiplex PCR, while TCRdb's copy carries only in-frame clones and drops some. The V and J calls and clone size come from that table; D and trimming were worked out from the DNA. The table includes approximately 84,000 clones, roughly 80% detected once. Germline values: CDR1 MNHEY, CDR2 SVGEGT. V was trimmed by 4 bases and J by 4 bases, leaving 8 bases between them. The CDR3 loop spans 13 amino acids. This sequence originates from a human donor in a cohort sampled during active COVID-19. The chain is built from TRBV6-2 or TRBV6-3 and TRBJ1-5; D is undetermined. Input material: peripheral blood. This chain's CDR3 is CASSSTRNQPQHF. The CDR3 region has the DNA TGTGCCAGCAGTTCGACACGAAATCAGCCCCAGCATTTT.